One and the same sample provided the 9 T cell receptor beta chains below, sequenced in a study of T cells after yellow fever vaccination. TCRdb passed the 5' RACE reads through MiXCR, listing each CDR3 protein once. The profile shows roughly 300,000 distinct CDR3 sequences, around 7% of them singletons. This specimen consisted of PBMCs, obtained 45 days after the first yellow fever vaccination. All receptors derive from a man between 18 and 35 years old who received the YFV17D yellow fever vaccine.

In this sample, this clonotype turned up a few times. The chain carries TRBV6-5 and TRBJ2-7; 10 bases map to TRBD2. There are 16 residues in the CDR3. J was trimmed by 4 bases and V by 4 bases; bases with no gene match: 10. CDR1 is MNHEY and CDR2 is SVGAGI in the germline V gene. As DNA, the CDR3 is TGTGCCAGCAGTTTAGGAAGCGGGGGGGCTGGGTACGAGCAGTACGTC. Encoded protein: CASSLGSGGAGYEQYV.

The table lists this clonotype with many counts. J is TRBJ2-7 and V is TRBV14; D is ambiguous. Trimming removed 0 bases at V and 0 bases at J, with 9 bases between. The CDR3 spans 15 residues. Germline loops: CDR1 SGHDN, CDR2 FVKESK. CDR3 protein: CASSQDRQSSYEQYF. CDR3 DNA sequence: TGTGCCAGCAGCCAAGACAGGCAGAGCTCCTACGAGCAGTACTTC.

This clonotype was recorded a few times. This chain connects TRBV18 to TRBJ1-6; 8 nucleotides match TRBD1. The CDR3 covers 15 residues. The germline gives CDR1 KGHSH, CDR2 LQKENI. The V gene end was trimmed by 3 bases and the J gene end by 7 bases; junction bases not matched to a gene: 5. The CDR3 is CASSPGQGQNSPLHF. In DNA, the CDR3 is TGTGCCAGCTCACCCGGACAGGGCCAGAATTCACCCCTCCACTTT. Drawing the rest from reference TRBV18 and TRBJ1-6, the complete variable domain is NAGVMQNPRHLVRRRGQEARLRCSPMKGHSHVYWYRQLPEEGLKFMVYLQKENIIDESGMPKERFSAEFPKEGPSILRIQQVVRGDSAAYFCASSPGQGQNSPLHFGNGTRLTVT.

This clonotype was counted a few times. V and J are TRBV6-6 and TRBJ2-7; D is tentatively TRBD1 or TRBD2 (5 bases each). CDR1 is MNHNY, CDR2 SVGAGI, per germline (reference sequence). The V end lost 6 bases, the J end lost 2 bases, and 11 bases lay between the germline ends. The CDR3 loop spans 13 amino acids. The CDR3 loop reads CASSRGGTYEQYF. DNA for the CDR3: TGTGCCAGCAGCCGTGGGGGTACCTACGAGCAGTACTTC.

In this sample, this clonotype turned up many times. V gene TRBV11-2 combines with J gene TRBJ1-6; possible D gene TRBD1, 6 bases. V lost 1 base and J 0 bases, leaving 10 bases between the germline ends. Germline CDR1 and CDR2: SGHAT and FQNNGV. The CDR3 covers 17 residues. The CDR3 sequence is CASSLVSGASYNSPLHF. CDR3 bases: TGTGCCAGCAGCTTAGTGTCGGGGGCCTCCTATAATTCACCCCTCCACTTT. The full variable domain, completed using reference TRBV11-2 and TRBJ1-6, is EAGVAQSPRYKIIEKRQSVAFWCNPISGHATLYWYQQILGQGPKLLIQFQNNGVVDDSQLPKDRFSAERLKGVDSTLKIQPAKLEDSAVYLCASSLVSGASYNSPLHFGNGTRLTVT.

This chain links TRBV19 with TRBJ1-6, with D unresolved. This CDR3 is 13 amino acids long. CDR1 is LNHDA and CDR2 is SQIVND in the germline V gene (reference sequence). Trimming stripped 3 bases from V and 10 bases from J, with 10 bases between. DNA for the CDR3: TGTGCCAGTAGTATTATCACCTCATCACCCCTCCACTTT. It is translated as CASSIITSSPLHF.

This clonotype was counted ten times or more. The chain combines TRBV11-2 with TRBJ1-1; D is perhaps TRBD1 (6 bases). The CDR3 is made up of 14 amino acids. The V gene's germline CDR1 is SGHAT and CDR2 FQNNGV. The V end was cut by 3 bases, the J end by 0 bases, with 8 bases between. The CDR3 sequence: CASSFRGLNTEAFF. For the CDR3, the DNA is TGTGCCAGCAGCTTCAGGGGCCTGAACACTGAAGCTTTCTTT.

This clonotype occurred many times. The V call is TRBV29-1, the J call TRBJ1-2; tentatively, D is TRBD1 (6 bases). The CDR3 has 13 residues. Trimming cost V 5 bases and J 1 base, with 11 bases left between them. Per the germline V gene, CDR1 is SQVTM and CDR2 is ANQGSEA. The CDR3 nucleotides read TGCAGCGTTAAGGGGGGTGATAACTATGGCTACACCTTC. It encodes CSVKGGDNYGYTF.

The chain is built from TRBV7-2 and TRBJ2-5; 8 bases are a match to TRBD1. Trimming at V came to 5 bases and at J to 1 base, leaving 9 bases not matched to a gene. The V gene's germline CDR1 is SGHTA and CDR2 FQGNSA. This CDR3 is 16 amino acids long. CDR3 loop: CASSKRTGLTQETQYF. CDR3 bases: TGTGCCAGCAGCAAAAGGACAGGGTTAACCCAAGAGACCCAGTACTTC.